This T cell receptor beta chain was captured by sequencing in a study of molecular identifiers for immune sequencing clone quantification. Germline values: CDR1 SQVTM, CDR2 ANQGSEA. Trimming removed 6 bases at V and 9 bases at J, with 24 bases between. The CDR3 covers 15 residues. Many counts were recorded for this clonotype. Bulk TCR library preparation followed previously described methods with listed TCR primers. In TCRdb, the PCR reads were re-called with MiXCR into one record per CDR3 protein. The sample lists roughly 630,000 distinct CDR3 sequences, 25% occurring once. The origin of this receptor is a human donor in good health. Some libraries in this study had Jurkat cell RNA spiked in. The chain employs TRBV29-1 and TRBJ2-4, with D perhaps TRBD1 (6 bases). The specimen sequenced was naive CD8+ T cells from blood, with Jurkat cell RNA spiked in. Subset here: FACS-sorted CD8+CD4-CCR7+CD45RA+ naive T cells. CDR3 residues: CSVEPLLLQGGIQYF. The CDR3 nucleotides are TGCAGCGTGGAGCCACTCCTATTACAGGGTGGCATTCAGTACTTC. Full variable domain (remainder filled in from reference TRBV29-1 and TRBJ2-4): SAVISQKPSRDICQRGTSLTIQCQVDSQVTMMFWYRQQPGQSLTLIATANQGSEATYESGFVIDKFPISRPNLTFSTLTVSNMSPEDSSIYLCSVEPLLLQGGIQYFGAGTRLSVL.